This T cell receptor (beta chain) originates from a study of human T cells and chemical hapten exposure. Time point here: patch test 2, 6 weeks after DPC sensitization. Noted treatment: therapeutic diphenylcyclopropenone sensitization with weekly scalp DPC. Each CDR3 protein gets one entry after TCRdb re-called the RACE reads with MiXCR. Altogether more than 75,000 distinct CDR3 sequences are present, 10% being singletons, with the ten largest covering over 2%. There are 15 residues in the CDR3. Germline V gene sequence: CDR1 MNHEY, CDR2 SVGEGT. Trimming pared 2 bases from V and 1 base from J, leaving 9 bases between.

The TCR comes from a woman aged 30 to 39 with alopecia areata. Some clones in this sample may be carry-over from other donors' samples. The source material was whole blood, sampled in connection with sensitization to the hapten diphenylcyclopropenone (DPC). The chain uses TRBV6-2 or TRBV6-3 and TRBJ1-5, with no clear D. The DNA of the CDR3 is TGTGCCAGCAGTTACGAGCGGCTGAGCAATCAGCCCCAGCATTTT. Translated: CASSYERLSNQPQHF.